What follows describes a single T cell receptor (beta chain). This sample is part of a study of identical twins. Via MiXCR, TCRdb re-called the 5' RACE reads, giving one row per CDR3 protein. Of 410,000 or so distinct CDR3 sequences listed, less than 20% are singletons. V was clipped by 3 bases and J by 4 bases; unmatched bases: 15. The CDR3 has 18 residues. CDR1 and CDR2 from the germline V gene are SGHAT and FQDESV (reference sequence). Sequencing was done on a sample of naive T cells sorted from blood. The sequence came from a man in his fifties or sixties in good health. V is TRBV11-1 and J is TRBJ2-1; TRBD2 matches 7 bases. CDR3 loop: CASSFGRFGGGGYNEQFF. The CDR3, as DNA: TGTGCCAGCAGCTTCGGTCGATTTGGCGGGGGTGGGTACAATGAGCAGTTCTTC.